This T cell receptor (beta chain) is from a study of T cell repertoires in cytomegalovirus infection. On the study more broadly: Selection of CMV epitopes for the study included recently identified HLA-C-restricted and well-studied HLA-B-restricted ones. Matching HLA type and CMV infection were both indicated by public TCR beta signatures.

This clonotype was found a few times. Antigen specificity is unknown. One entry per CDR3 protein, called by TCRdb with MiXCR from the reads. The sample records hundreds of thousands of distinct CDR3 sequences, 31% being singletons. Study observations and caveats: Clonotype analysis showed dominance of the ex vivo response by HLA-C-restricted CMV-specific TCR beta clonotypes. Individuals carrying CMV plus the relevant HLA were identified by cumulative frequency of public TCR beta families.

The CDR3 is 12 amino acids. Germline CDR1 reads LGHNA; CDR2 reads YNFKEQ. V dropped 4 bases and J dropped 7 bases, with 10 bases sitting between them. The sample here was cultured CD8+ T cells from PBMCs, taken from culture after CMV antigen stimulation. This rearrangement joins TRBV4-2 to TRBJ1-1; possibly TRBD1 for D (5 bases). The receptor was isolated from a human donor in good health (CMV status not recorded). Some clones in this sample may be carry-over from other donors' samples. CDR3: CASSPRGDEAFF. CDR3 bases: TGTGCCAGCAGCCCCCGAGGGGATGAAGCTTTCTTT.